The rows below give T cell receptor beta chains drawn from one sample of a study of T cell responses to AZD1222 COVID-19 vaccine. TCRdb's table, derived via immunoSEQ multiplex PCR, lists solely in-frame clones and lacks some. The table lists fewer than 180,000 clones, 94% of them singletons. Sequencing was performed on peripheral blood, taken on day 0 of AZD1222 vaccination. These receptors were collected from an adult in good health. CDR3s include the opening cysteine and the closing phenylalanine or tryptophan. The D gene is left open where the match is weak. Not all rows give a size; the values are once, few, many and, for expanded clones, a class.

d_call	clone_size	v_call	j_call	cdr3_aa	cdr3_nt
TRBD2	-	TRBV7-2	TRBJ2-3	CASSLGLATDTQYF	TGTGCCAGCAGCTTGGGACTAGCAACAGATACGCAGTATTTT
-	-	TRBV19	TRBJ1-2	CASRREALWDYGYTF	TGTGCCAGTAGAAGAGAGGCACTTTGGGACTATGGCTACACCTTC
-	-	TRBV5-1	TRBJ1-1	CASSLSRPTGTEAFF	TGCGCCAGCAGCTTGTCACGCCCAACAGGGACTGAAGCTTTCTTT
TRBD2	-	TRBV7-8	TRBJ2-1	CASSLVAGVLNEQFF	TGTGCCAGCAGCTTAGTAGCGGGAGTTCTGAATGAGCAGTTCTTC
TRBD1	-	TRBV30	TRBJ1-4	CAWSRTGDSEKLFF	TGTGCCTGGAGTAGGACAGGGGATAGTGAAAAACTGTTTTTT
-	-	TRBV28	TRBJ2-3	CASAGQSGPSDTQYF	TGTGCCAGTGCCGGACAGTCGGGTCCCTCAGATACGCAGTATTTT
TRBD2	-	TRBV5-4	TRBJ2-1	CASSLWRGIEVVHNEQFF	TGTGCCAGCAGCCTATGGCGGGGGATCGAAGTAGTCCACAATGAGCAGTTCTTC
TRBD1	once	TRBV4-3	TRBJ2-1	CASSLQGASYNEQFF	TGCGCCAGCAGCCTACAGGGGGCGAGTTACAATGAGCAGTTCTTC
-	-	TRBV19	TRBJ1-1	CASTGWSKNTEAFF	TGTGCCAGTACCGGATGGTCGAAGAACACTGAAGCTTTCTTT
-	-	TRBV19	TRBJ1-1	CASRRGRVSGNTEAFF	TGTGCCAGTAGAAGAGGCCGGGTAAGTGGGAACACTGAAGCTTTCTTT
-	-	TRBV24-1	TRBJ1-2	CATSGGKVGYGYTF	TGTGCCACCAGTGGTGGGAAGGTCGGTTATGGCTACACCTTC
-	-	TRBV18	TRBJ1-2	CASSPIRDANYGYTF	TGTGCCAGCTCACCAATCAGGGACGCTAACTATGGCTACACCTTC
-	-	TRBV7-2	TRBJ1-1	CASSWNTEAFF	TGTGCCAGCAGCTGGAACACTGAAGCTTTCTTT
-	-	TRBV7-2	TRBJ2-5	CASSLAHREETQYF	TGTGCCAGCAGCTTAGCACACAGGGAAGAGACCCAGTACTTC
-	-	TRBV27	TRBJ1-6	CASSLSRASNSPLHF	TGTGCCAGCAGTTTATCGCGGGCGAGTAATTCACCCCTCCACTTT
-	-	TRBV5-1	TRBJ2-2	CASSLEGNTGELFF	TGCGCCAGCAGCTTGGAGGGGAACACCGGGGAGCTGTTTTTT
TRBD1	-	TRBV11-2	TRBJ2-3	CASSAKGQGWGTDTQYF	TGTGCCAGCAGCGCCAAAGGACAGGGGTGGGGGACAGATACGCAGTATTTT
TRBD2	-	TRBV19	TRBJ2-1	CASSFIAGDKYNEQFF	TGTGCCAGTAGTTTCATAGCGGGGGATAAGTACAATGAGCAGTTCTTC
-	-	TRBV6-1	TRBJ2-5	CASSDQEQETQYF	TGTGCCAGCAGTGATCAGGAGCAAGAGACCCAGTACTTC
-	-	TRBV5-6	TRBJ1-1	CASSPGGTEAFF	TGTGCCAGCAGCCCGGGGGGCACTGAAGCTTTCTTT
-	-	TRBV3-1/TRBV3-2	TRBJ1-2	CASSQRCHPLTGKSYGYTF	TGTGCCAGCAGCCAACGATGTCACCCACTAACAGGGAAAAGCTATGGCTACACCTTC
-	-	TRBV7-9	TRBJ1-2	CASSPGTLANYGYTF	TGTGCCAGCAGCCCAGGGACCTTAGCTAACTATGGCTACACCTTC
-	-	TRBV19	TRBJ1-3	CASSIVGLPSSGNTIYF	TGTGCCAGTAGTATTGTAGGACTCCCGAGCTCTGGAAACACCATATATTTT
-	once	TRBV28	TRBJ1-2	CASSAPGQLANYGYTF	TGTGCCAGCAGTGCCCCCGGACAGCTGGCTAACTATGGCTACACCTTC
-	-	TRBV11-3	TRBJ2-5	CASSWEETQYF	TGTGCCAGCAGCTGGGAAGAGACCCAGTACTTC
-	-	TRBV5-4	TRBJ1-2	CASSFGYGYTF	TGTGCCAGCAGCTTCGGATATGGCTACACCTTC
-	-	TRBV9	TRBJ1-3	CASSGLTGRVSGNTIYF	TGTGCCAGCAGCGGTCTGACGGGCAGAGTCTCTGGAAACACCATATATTTT
-	-	TRBV7-2	TRBJ1-3	CASSTGYGNTIYF	TGTGCCAGCAGCACAGGGTACGGAAACACCATATATTTT
-	-	TRBV5-6	TRBJ1-2	CASSLQGYYGYTF	TGTGCCAGCAGCTTGCAGGGATACTATGGCTACACCTTC
-	few	TRBV7-9	TRBJ1-1	CASSVVLNTEAFF	TGTGCCAGCAGCGTTGTATTGAACACTGAAGCTTTCTTT
-	-	TRBV7-9	TRBJ2-1	CASSSRDWSSYNEQFF	TGTGCCAGCAGCTCACGAGACTGGAGCTCCTACAATGAGCAGTTCTTC
-	-	TRBV24-1	TRBJ1-2	CATSDGKTNYGYTF	TGTGCCACCAGTGATGGGAAGACTAACTATGGCTACACCTTC
-	few	TRBV7-9	TRBJ1-2	CASSLEENYGYTF	TGTGCCAGCAGCTTAGAGGAGAACTATGGCTACACCTTC
-	-	TRBV18	TRBJ2-3	CASSPSTDTQYF	TGTGCCAGCTCACCAAGCACAGATACGCAGTATTTT
-	-	TRBV6-5	TRBJ2-1	CASSYGRGFIHREQFF	TGTGCCAGCAGTTATGGGCGGGGCTTCATCCATCGAGAGCAGTTCTTC
TRBD2	-	TRBV19	TRBJ2-1	CASSPSGGAYNEQFF	TGTGCCAGTAGTCCAAGCGGGGGGGCCTACAATGAGCAGTTCTTC
-	-	TRBV5-5	TRBJ1-2	CASSLIRGQRGENYGYTF	TGTGCCAGCAGCCTAATCAGGGGCCAAAGGGGGGAAAACTATGGCTACACCTTC
-	-	TRBV7-9	TRBJ2-1	CASDMRGAINEQFF	TGTGCCAGCGACATGAGGGGGGCAATCAATGAGCAGTTCTTC
-	-	TRBV21-1	TRBJ1-1	CASDGRDTEAFF	TGTGCCAGCGACGGGAGGGACACTGAAGCTTTCTTT
-	-	TRBV7-2	TRBJ2-1	CASSPNQGGNEQFF	TGTGCCAGCAGCCCCAATCAGGGGGGGAATGAGCAGTTCTTC
TRBD1	-	TRBV10-3	TRBJ1-5	CASGGEQPQHF	TGTGCCTCAGGGGGGGAGCAGCCCCAGCATTTT
-	-	TRBV7-9	TRBJ1-1	CASSPIGSNTEAFF	TGTGCCAGCAGCCCCATAGGGTCGAACACTGAAGCTTTCTTT
-	-	TRBV5-1	TRBJ2-4	CASSLPGGTKNIQYF	TGCGCCAGCAGCTTGCCAGGGGGGACCAAAAACATTCAGTACTTC
-	-	TRBV15	TRBJ1-1	CATSRAGGTNTEAFF	TGTGCCACCAGCAGGGCCGGGGGAACGAACACTGAAGCTTTCTTT